These T cell receptor beta chains were read from a single sample in a study of identical twins. TCRdb re-derived calls from the 5' RACE reads in MiXCR, one entry per CDR3 protein. This sample has 1.5 million to 2 million distinct CDR3 sequences; about 32% occur once, and the top ten carry approximately 0.29%. The specimen sequenced was cord blood. The receptor set was obtained from a newborn girl in good health. The CDR3 runs from the conserved cysteine through the conserved F or W. D genes are given only for firm matches. Rows give clone size only sometimes, using once, few, many, or a class for an expanded clone.

v_gene	j_gene	d_gene	abundance	CDR3aa	CDR3nt
TRBV6-2/TRBV6-3	TRBJ1-5	.	.	CASSYQMEGYSNQPQHF	TGTGCCAGCAGTTACCAAATGGAGGGGTATAGCAATCAGCCCCAGCATTTT
TRBV12-3/TRBV12-4	TRBJ1-5	TRBD1	.	CASSSTGGPIKPQHF	TGTGCCAGCAGTTCGACAGGGGGTCCGATTAAGCCCCAGCATTTT
TRBV20-1	TRBJ2-5	TRBD2	.	CSARLAGVKETQYF	TGCAGTGCTAGACTAGCGGGAGTTAAAGAGACCCAGTACTTC
TRBV12-3/TRBV12-4	TRBJ2-1	.	few	CASSNRGRGHNEQFF	TGTGCCAGCAGCAACCGGGGCAGGGGCCACAATGAGCAGTTCTTC
TRBV25-1	TRBJ1-5	.	.	CASSSQGINQPQHF	TGTGCCAGCAGTTCACAGGGAATTAATCAGCCCCAGCATTTT
TRBV30	TRBJ2-7	TRBD2	few	CAWSVRLAGGYEQYF	TGTGCCTGGAGTGTCAGACTAGCGGGGGGCTACGAGCAGTACTTC
TRBV18	TRBJ2-1	.	.	CASSPSRGEVYNEQFF	TGCGCCAGCTCACCCTCCCGGGGTGAGGTCTACAATGAGCAGTTCTTC
TRBV28	TRBJ2-7	TRBD2	few	CASSLSWLAATYEQYF	TGTGCCAGCAGTTTATCCTGGCTAGCGGCTACCTACGAGCAGTACTTC
TRBV4-2	TRBJ2-7	TRBD1	many	CASSRGTGYIDEQYF	TGTGCCAGCAGCCGCGGGACAGGGTATATCGACGAGCAGTACTTC
TRBV27	TRBJ2-5	TRBD2	few	CASSQRRLAGLETQYF	TGTGCCAGCAGTCAACGTCGACTAGCGGGGCTAGAGACCCAGTACTTC
TRBV20-1	TRBJ2-3	.	.	CSASHPAADTQYF	TGCAGTGCTAGTCACCCGGCGGCAGATACGCAGTATTTT
TRBV11-2	TRBJ1-1	.	.	CASSLDWGSGGAFF	TGTGCCAGCAGCTTAGATTGGGGGTCGGGGGGAGCTTTCTTT
TRBV7-8	TRBJ2-1	.	.	CASSLKRGALYNEQFF	TGTGCCAGCAGCTTAAAACGGGGGGCCCTATACAATGAGCAGTTCTTC
TRBV20-1	TRBJ2-1	TRBD2	many	CSAPSGSDEQFF	TGCAGTGCTCCTAGCGGGAGTGATGAGCAGTTCTTC
TRBV7-9	TRBJ2-1	TRBD1	.	CASSSLQGASYNEQFF	TGTGCCAGCAGCTCCTTACAGGGGGCTTCCTACAATGAGCAGTTCTTC
TRBV6-5	TRBJ1-6	.	.	CASRIRGSSYNSPLHF	TGTGCCAGCAGGATCCGGGGAAGCTCCTATAATTCACCCCTCCACTTT
TRBV5-1	TRBJ2-1	TRBD2	.	CASSLAKKSGGEDEQFF	TGCGCCAGCAGCTTGGCCAAAAAGAGCGGGGGGGAAGATGAGCAGTTCTTC
TRBV19	TRBJ2-7	TRBD1	.	CASGTGGAYEQYF	TGTGCCAGTGGGACAGGGGGCGCCTACGAGCAGTACTTC
TRBV5-1	TRBJ2-1	.	.	CASSEGSVYNEQFF	TGCGCCAGCTCGGAGGGGTCTGTGTACAATGAGCAGTTCTTC
TRBV16	TRBJ1-5	.	few	CASSQWGTNQPQHF	TGTGCCAGCAGCCAATGGGGAACAAATCAGCCCCAGCATTTT
TRBV29-1	TRBJ2-7	.	.	CSVRPGYSHEQYF	TGCAGCGTTCGCCCTGGGTATTCCCACGAGCAGTACTTC
TRBV20-1	TRBJ1-5	TRBD1	.	CSAPRGQNQPQHF	TGCAGTGCCCCCAGGGGACAGAATCAGCCCCAGCATTTT
TRBV7-9	TRBJ1-2	.	few	CASSLKGTGGYTF	TGTGCCAGCAGCTTAAAGGGTACAGGTGGCTACACCTTC
TRBV20-1	TRBJ2-7	TRBD2	.	CSARADGGPSGSGGTYEQYF	TGCAGTGCTAGAGCAGATGGAGGGCCATCGGGTAGCGGGGGAACCTACGAGCAGTACTTC
TRBV4-1	TRBJ2-7	TRBD2	few	CASSQDPGLAGSSYEQYF	TGCGCCAGCAGCCAAGATCCCGGACTAGCGGGAAGCTCCTACGAGCAGTACTTC
TRBV5-1	TRBJ2-7	TRBD1	.	CASSPVDRLLFHEQYF	TGCGCCAGCAGCCCTGTGGACAGGCTCCTTTTTCACGAGCAGTACTTC
TRBV20-1	TRBJ1-4	.	.	CSASSGGIRGEKLFF	TGCAGTGCTAGTAGTGGGGGGATCCGAGGGGAAAAACTGTTTTTT
TRBV21-1	TRBJ2-3	.	few	CASSIRGGGDADTQYF	TGTGCCAGCAGCATACGCGGGGGTGGCGATGCAGATACGCAGTATTTT
TRBV5-1	TRBJ1-1	TRBD1	.	CASSLTTGLNTEAFF	TGCGCCAGCAGCCTCACGACAGGGCTGAACACTGAAGCTTTCTTT
TRBV14	TRBJ1-4	.	.	CASSQPGQWENEKLFF	TGTGCCAGCAGCCAACCCGGACAGTGGGAAAATGAAAAACTGTTTTTT
TRBV7-2	TRBJ1-2	TRBD1	.	CASSEPNRGWGYGYTF	TGTGCCAGCAGCGAGCCGAACAGGGGATGGGGCTATGGCTACACCTTC
TRBV24-1	TRBJ2-3	.	.	CASPGRTDTQYF	TGTGCCTCACCGGGACGCACAGATACGCAGTATTTT
TRBV29-1	TRBJ2-2	TRBD2	.	CSVELSSGRNAGELFF	TGCAGCGTTGAACTGTCTAGCGGGAGAAACGCCGGGGAGCTGTTTTTT
TRBV11-1	TRBJ2-3	.	many	CASSPGHGDTQYF	TGTGCCAGCAGCCCGGGACATGGAGATACGCAGTATTTT
TRBV2	TRBJ1-2	.	few	CASRRTPEDYGYTF	TGTGCCAGCAGGAGGACCCCGGAGGACTATGGCTACACCTTC
TRBV7-2	TRBJ2-3	TRBD2	few	CASSNKRGLSTDTQYF	TGTGCCAGCAGCAACAAGCGGGGGCTTAGCACAGATACGCAGTATTTT
TRBV3-1	TRBJ2-3	TRBD2	.	CASSQDGGLAGVDTQYF	TGTGCCAGCAGCCAAGACGGGGGACTAGCGGGGGTGGATACGCAGTATTTT
TRBV3-1	TRBJ2-1	TRBD2	many	CASSQATTSGSPNEQFF	TGTGCCAGCAGCCAAGCCACGACTAGCGGGAGCCCCAATGAGCAGTTCTTC
TRBV20-1	TRBJ2-2	TRBD2	few	CSAATSGGPNTGELFF	TGCAGTGCTGCGACTAGCGGGGGCCCCAACACCGGGGAGCTGTTTTTT
TRBV29-1	TRBJ2-7	TRBD1	.	CSAKQEDRVNF	TGCAGCGCCAAACAGGAGGACAGGGTCAACTTC
TRBV4-2	TRBJ2-1	.	.	CASSQVVGEQFF	TGTGCCAGCAGCCAAGTAGTTGGTGAGCAGTTCTTC
TRBV4-1	TRBJ2-1	TRBD1	.	CASSQGGQGAYNEQFF	TGCGCCAGCAGCCAAGGAGGACAGGGGGCGTACAATGAGCAGTTCTTC
TRBV2	TRBJ2-7	.	.	CAIRQDEQYF	TGTGCCATCAGGCAGGACGAGCAGTACTTC
TRBV28	TRBJ2-7	.	few	CASSSVPHEQYF	TGTGCCAGCAGTTCCGTGCCCCACGAGCAGTACTTC
TRBV12-3/TRBV12-4	TRBJ2-3	.	.	CASTGAVRFTDTQYF	TGTGCCAGCACCGGGGCAGTTAGATTCACAGATACGCAGTATTTT